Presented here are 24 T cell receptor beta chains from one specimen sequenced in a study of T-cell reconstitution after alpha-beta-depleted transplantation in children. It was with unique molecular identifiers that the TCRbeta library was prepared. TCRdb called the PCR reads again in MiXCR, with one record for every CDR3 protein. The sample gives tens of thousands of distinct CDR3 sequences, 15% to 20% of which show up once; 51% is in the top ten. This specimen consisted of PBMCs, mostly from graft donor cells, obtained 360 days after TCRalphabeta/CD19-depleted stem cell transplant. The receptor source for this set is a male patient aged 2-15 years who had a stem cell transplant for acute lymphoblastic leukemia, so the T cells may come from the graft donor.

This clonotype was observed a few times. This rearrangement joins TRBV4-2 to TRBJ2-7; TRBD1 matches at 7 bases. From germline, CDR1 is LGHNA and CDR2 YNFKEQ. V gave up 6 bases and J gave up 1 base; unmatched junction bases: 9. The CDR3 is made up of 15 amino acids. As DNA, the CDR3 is TGTGCCAGCAGACCAGGGGGATCCGATTCCTACGAGCAGTACTTC. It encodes CASRPGGSDSYEQYF.

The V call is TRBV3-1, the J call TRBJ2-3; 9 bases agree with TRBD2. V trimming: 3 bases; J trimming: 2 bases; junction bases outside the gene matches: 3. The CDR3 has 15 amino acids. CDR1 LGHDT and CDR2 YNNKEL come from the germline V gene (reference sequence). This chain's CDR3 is CASSHGLAPTDTQYF. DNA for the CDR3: TGTGCCAGCAGCCACGGACTAGCGCCCACAGATACGCAGTATTTT.

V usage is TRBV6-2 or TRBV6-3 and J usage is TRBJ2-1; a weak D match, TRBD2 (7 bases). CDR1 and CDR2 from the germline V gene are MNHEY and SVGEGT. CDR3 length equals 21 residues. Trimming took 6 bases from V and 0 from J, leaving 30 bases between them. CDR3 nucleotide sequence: TGTGCCAGCAGCCTACCGTCACCGGGACGAGAGGGGGGGAGCTCCTACAATGAGCAGTTCTTC. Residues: CASSLPSPGREGGSSYNEQFF.

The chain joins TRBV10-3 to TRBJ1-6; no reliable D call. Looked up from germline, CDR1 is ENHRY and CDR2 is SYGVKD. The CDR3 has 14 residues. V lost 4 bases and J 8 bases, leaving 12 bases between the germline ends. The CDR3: CAISGTPGDSPLHF. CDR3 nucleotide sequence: TGTGCCATCAGTGGGACTCCAGGCGATTCACCCCTCCACTTT.

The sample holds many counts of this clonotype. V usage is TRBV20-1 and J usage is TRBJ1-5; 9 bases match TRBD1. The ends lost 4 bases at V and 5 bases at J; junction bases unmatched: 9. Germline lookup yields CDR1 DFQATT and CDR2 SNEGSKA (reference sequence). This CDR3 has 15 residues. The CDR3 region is CSAKHRWTGDQPQHF. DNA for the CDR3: TGCAGTGCTAAACACCGTTGGACAGGGGATCAGCCCCAGCATTTT.

The CDR3 bases are TGCGCCAGCAGCTTAGGTGTAGGCCCGTATGGCTACACCTTC. As protein: CASSLGVGPYGYTF. This chain uses TRBV5-1 with TRBJ1-2, with D uncertain. V dropped 2 bases and J dropped 5 bases, with 13 bases sitting between them. The CDR3 consists of 14 residues. In germline, CDR1 is SGHRS, CDR2 YFSETQ.

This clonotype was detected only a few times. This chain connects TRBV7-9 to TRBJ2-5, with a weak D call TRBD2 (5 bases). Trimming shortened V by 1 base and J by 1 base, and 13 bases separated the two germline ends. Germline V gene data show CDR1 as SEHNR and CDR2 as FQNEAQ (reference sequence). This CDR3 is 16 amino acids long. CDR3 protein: CASSLGVLAAQETQYF. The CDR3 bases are TGTGCCAGCAGCTTAGGAGTTCTAGCAGCCCAAGAGACCCAGTACTTC.

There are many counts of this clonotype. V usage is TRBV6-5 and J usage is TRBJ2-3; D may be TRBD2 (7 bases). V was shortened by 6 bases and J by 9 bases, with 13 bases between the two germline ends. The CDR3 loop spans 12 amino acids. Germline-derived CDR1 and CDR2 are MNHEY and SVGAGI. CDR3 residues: CASSPKGGTQYF. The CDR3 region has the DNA TGTGCCAGCAGCCCCAAGGGGGGGACGCAGTATTTT.

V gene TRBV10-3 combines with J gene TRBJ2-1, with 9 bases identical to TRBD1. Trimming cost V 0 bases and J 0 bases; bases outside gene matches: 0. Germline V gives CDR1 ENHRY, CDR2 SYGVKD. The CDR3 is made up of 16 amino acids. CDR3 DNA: TGTGCCATCAGTGAGTCGGACAGGGGCTCCTACAATGAGCAGTTCTTC. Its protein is CAISESDRGSYNEQFF.

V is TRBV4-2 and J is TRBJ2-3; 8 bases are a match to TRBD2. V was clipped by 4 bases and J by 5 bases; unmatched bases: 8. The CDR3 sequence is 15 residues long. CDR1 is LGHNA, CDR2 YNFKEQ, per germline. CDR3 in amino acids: CASSPSRGGEDTQYF. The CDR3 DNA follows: TGTGCCAGCAGCCCCTCCCGGGGGGGAGAAGATACGCAGTATTTT.

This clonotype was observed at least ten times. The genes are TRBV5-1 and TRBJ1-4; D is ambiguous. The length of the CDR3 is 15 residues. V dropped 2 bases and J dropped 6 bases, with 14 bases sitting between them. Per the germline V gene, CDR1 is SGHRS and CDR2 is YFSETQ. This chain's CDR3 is CASSLLSGLDEKLFF. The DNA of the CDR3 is TGCGCCAGCAGCTTATTATCCGGGCTGGATGAAAAACTGTTTTTT.

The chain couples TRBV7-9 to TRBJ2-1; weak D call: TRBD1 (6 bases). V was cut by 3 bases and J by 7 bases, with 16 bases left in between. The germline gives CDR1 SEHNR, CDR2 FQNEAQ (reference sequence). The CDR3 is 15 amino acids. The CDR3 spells CASSFGRGSANEQFF. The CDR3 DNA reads TGTGCCAGCAGCTTTGGCAGGGGATCTGCAAATGAGCAGTTCTTC. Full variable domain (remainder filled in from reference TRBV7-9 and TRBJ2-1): DTGVSQNPRHKITKRGQNVTFRCDPISEHNRLYWYRQTLGQGPEFLTYFQNEAQLEKSRLLSDRFSAERPKGSFSTLEIQRTEQGDSAMYLCASSFGRGSANEQFFGPGTRLTVL.

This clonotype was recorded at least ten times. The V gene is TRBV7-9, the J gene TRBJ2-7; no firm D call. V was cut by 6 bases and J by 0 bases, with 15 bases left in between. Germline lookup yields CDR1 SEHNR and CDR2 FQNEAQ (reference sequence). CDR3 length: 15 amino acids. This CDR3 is CASRELDVASYEQYF. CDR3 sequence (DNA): TGTGCCAGCAGAGAGCTCGACGTTGCCTCCTACGAGCAGTACTTC.

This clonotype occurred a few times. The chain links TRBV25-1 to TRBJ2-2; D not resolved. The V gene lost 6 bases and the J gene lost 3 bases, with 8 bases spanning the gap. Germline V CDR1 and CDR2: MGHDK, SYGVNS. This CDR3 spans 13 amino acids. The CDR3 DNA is TGTGCCAGCAGGCACGAGTACACCGGGGAGCTGTTTTTT. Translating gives CASRHEYTGELFF.

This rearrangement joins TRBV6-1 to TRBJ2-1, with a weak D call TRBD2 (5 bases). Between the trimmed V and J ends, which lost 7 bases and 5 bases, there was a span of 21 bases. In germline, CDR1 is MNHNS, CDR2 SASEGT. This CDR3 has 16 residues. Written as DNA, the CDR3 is TGTGCCAGCAATAAGTTAACATCGGGATTTAACAATGAGCAGTTCTTC. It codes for CASNKLTSGFNNEQFF.

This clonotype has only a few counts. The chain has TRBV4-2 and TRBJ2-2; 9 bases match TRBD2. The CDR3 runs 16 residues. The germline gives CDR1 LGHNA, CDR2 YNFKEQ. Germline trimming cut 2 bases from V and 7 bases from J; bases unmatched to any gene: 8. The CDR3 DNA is TGTGCCAGCAGCCAACCAAGGGCGGGAGGGAACGGGGAGCTGTTTTTT. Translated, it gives CASSQPRAGGNGELFF.

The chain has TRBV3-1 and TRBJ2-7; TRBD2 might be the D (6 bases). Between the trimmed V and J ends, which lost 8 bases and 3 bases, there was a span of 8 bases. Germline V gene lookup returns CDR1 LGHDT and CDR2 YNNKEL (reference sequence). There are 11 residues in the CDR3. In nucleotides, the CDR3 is TGTGCCAGCGGGAGGATCTACGAGCAGTACTTC. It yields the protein CASGRIYEQYF.

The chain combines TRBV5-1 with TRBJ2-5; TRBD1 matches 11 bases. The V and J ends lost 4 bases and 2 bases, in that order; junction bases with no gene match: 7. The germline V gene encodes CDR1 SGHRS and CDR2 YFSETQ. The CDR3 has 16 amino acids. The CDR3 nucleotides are TGCGCCAGCAGCCCAGCTGGACAGGGGGCTCAAGAGACCCAGTACTTC. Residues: CASSPAGQGAQETQYF.

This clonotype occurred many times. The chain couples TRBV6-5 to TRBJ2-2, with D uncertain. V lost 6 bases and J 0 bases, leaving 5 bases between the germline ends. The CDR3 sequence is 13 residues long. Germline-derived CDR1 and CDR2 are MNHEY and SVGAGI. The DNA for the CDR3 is TGTGCCAGCAGGCCCGCGAACACCGGGGAGCTGTTTTTT. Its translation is CASRPANTGELFF.

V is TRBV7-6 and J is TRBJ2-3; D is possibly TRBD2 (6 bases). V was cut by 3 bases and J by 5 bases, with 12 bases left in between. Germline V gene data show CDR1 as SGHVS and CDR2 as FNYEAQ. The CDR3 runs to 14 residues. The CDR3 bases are TGTGCCAGCAGCTTTTGGAGTAGCGGAGATACGCAGTATTTT. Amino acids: CASSFWSSGDTQYF. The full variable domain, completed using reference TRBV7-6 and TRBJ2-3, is GAGVSQSPRYKVTKRGQDVALRCDPISGHVSLYWYRQALGQGPEFLTYFNYEAQQDKSGLPNDRFSAERPEGSISTLTIQRTEQRDSAMYRCASSFWSSGDTQYFGPGTRLTVL.

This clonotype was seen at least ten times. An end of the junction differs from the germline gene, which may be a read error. DNA of the CDR3: TGTGCCAGCAGCCTCATTTTAGCCCGCTCCACACATACGCAGTATTTT. Translating it yields CASSLILARSTHTQYF. V and J are TRBV5-5 and TRBJ2-3; D gene uncertain. Germline V gene sequence: CDR1 SGHKS, CDR2 YYEKEE (reference sequence). The CDR3 is 16 residues long. Supplemented by reference TRBV5-5 and TRBJ2-3, the full variable domain reads DAGVTQSPTHLIKTRGQQVTLRCSPISGHKSVSWYQQVLGQGPQFIFQYYEKEERGRGNFPDRFSARQFPNYSSELNVNALLLGDSALYLCASSLILARSTHTQYFGPGTRLTVL.

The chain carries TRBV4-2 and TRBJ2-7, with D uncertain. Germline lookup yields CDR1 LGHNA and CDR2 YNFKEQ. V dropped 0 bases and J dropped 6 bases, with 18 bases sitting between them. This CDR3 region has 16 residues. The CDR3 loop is CASSQDWASRLSEQYF. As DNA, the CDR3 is TGTGCCAGCAGCCAAGATTGGGCTAGTCGCCTATCCGAGCAGTACTTC.

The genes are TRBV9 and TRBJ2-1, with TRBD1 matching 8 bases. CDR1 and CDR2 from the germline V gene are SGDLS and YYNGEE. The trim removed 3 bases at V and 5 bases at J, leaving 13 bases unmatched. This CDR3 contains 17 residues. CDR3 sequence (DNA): TGTGCCAGCAGCGAAGAAGAATGGGACAGGACAGACAATGAGCAGTTCTTC. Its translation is CASSEEEWDRTDNEQFF.

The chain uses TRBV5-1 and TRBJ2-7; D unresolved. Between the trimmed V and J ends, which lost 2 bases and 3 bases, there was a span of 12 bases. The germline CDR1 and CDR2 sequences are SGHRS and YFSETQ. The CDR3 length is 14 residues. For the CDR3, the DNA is TGCGCCAGCAGCTTAGGCAGAGGTTACTACGAGCAGTACTTC. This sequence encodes CASSLGRGYYEQYF. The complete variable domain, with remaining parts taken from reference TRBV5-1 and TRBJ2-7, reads KAGVTQTPRYLIKTRGQQVTLSCSPISGHRSVSWYQQTPGQGLQFLFEYFSETQRNKGNFPGRFSGRQFSNSRSEMNVSTLELGDSALYLCASSLGRGYYEQYFGPGTRLTVT.